This T cell receptor beta chain was sequenced during a study of T cells in Graves' hyperthyroidism and ophthalmopathy. RNA transcripts yielded amplified TCR beta CDR3 regions. Researchers ran a first-round RT-PCR on the TCR CDR3 using the HTBI primer set. Each CDR3 protein is one row after TCRdb ran MiXCR on the multiplex PCR reads. This table holds around 600,000 distinct CDR3 sequences, roughly 15% found once. This CDR3 region has 17 residues. Unmatched junction bases numbered 9, after V lost 4 bases and J lost 0 bases. CDR1 and CDR2 from the germline V gene are MNHNS and SASEGT. Clinical symptoms, serum thyroxine and TRAb, thyroid ultrasound and orbital computed tomography were used for the diagnoses. The authors obtained PBMCs from around 10 ml of fresh peripheral blood. Whole-study findings and limits: Through a model of 13 V-J features, ophthalmopathy was separated from stable hyperthyroidism. Appearing also in blood were most of the thyroid clonotypes expanded above 0.001.

This clonotype was seen more than once but under ten times. Its antigen is not known. The V call is TRBV6-1, the J call TRBJ2-3; 8 bases align to TRBD1. The material sequenced was blood. The receptor comes from a woman aged 50 to 60 with Graves' ophthalmopathy. The CDR3 protein is CASSGPGQETSTDTQYF. CDR3 bases: TGTGCCAGCAGTGGACCGGGACAGGAGACTAGCACAGATACGCAGTATTTT.